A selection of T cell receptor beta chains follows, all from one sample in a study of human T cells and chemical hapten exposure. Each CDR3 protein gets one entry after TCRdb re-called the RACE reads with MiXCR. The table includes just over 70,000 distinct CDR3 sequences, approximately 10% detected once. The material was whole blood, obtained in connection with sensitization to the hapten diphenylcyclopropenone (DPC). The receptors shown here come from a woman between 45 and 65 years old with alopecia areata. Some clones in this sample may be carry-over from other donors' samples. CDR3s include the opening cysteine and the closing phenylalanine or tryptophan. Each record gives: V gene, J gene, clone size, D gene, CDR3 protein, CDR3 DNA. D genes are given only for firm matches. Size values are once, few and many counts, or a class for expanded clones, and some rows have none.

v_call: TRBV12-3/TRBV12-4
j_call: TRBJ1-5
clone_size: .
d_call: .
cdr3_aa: CASGRHQDQPQHF
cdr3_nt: TGTGCCAGCGGCAGGCACCAAGATCAGCCCCAGCATTTT

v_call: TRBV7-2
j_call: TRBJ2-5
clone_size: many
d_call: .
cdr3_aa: CASSLAGSETQYF
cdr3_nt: TGTGCCAGCAGCTTAGCGGGATCAGAGACCCAGTACTTC

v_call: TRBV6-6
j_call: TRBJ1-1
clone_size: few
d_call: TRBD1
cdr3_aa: CASRDRGRGVKNTEAFF
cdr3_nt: TGTGCCAGCAGAGACAGGGGGCGCGGGGTGAAGAACACTGAAGCTTTCTTT

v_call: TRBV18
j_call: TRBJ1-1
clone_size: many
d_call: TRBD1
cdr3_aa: CASSPDRGGTEAFF
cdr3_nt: TGTGCCAGCTCACCCGACAGGGGGGGCACTGAAGCTTTCTTT

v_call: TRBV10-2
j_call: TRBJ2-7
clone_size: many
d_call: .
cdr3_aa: CASSESGPLVPYF
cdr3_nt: TGCGCCAGCAGTGAAAGCGGACCCCTCGTTCCGTACTTC

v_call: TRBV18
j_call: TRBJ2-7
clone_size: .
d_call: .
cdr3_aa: CASSPRLAGASYEQYF
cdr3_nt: TGTGCCAGCTCACCACGATTAGCAGGGGCCTCCTACGAGCAGTACTTC

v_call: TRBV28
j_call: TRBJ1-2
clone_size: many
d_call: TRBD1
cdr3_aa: CASSRDRARYGYTF
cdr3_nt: TGTGCCAGCTCCCGGGACAGGGCTCGCTATGGCTACACCTTC

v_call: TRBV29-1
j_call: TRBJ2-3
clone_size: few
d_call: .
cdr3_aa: CSVENTSTDTQYF
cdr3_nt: TGCAGCGTTGAAAACACTAGCACAGATACGCAGTATTTT

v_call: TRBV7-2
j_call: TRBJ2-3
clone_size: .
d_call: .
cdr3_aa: CASSLAGAGAFDTQYF
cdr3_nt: TGTGCCAGCAGCTTAGCGGGTGCGGGGGCCTTCGATACGCAGTATTTT

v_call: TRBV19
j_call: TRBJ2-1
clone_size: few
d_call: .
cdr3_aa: CASSMIRGDEQFF
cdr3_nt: TGTGCCAGTAGTATGATTAGAGGCGATGAGCAGTTCTTC

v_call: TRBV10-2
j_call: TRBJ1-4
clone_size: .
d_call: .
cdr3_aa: CASSEGEAKGEKLFF
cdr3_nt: TGCGCCAGCAGTGAAGGGGAGGCCAAGGGAGAAAAACTGTTTTTT

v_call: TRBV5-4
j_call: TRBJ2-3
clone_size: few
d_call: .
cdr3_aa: CASSFRRDGDTQYF
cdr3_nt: TGTGCCAGCAGCTTTAGGAGGGACGGAGATACGCAGTATTTT

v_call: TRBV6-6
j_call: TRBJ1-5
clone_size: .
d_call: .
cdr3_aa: CASSYSGGMGSQPQHF
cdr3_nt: TGTGCCAGCAGTTACTCTGGGGGCATGGGAAGTCAGCCCCAGCATTTT

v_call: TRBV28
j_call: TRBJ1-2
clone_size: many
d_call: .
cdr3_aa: CASFTGNYGYTF
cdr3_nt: TGTGCCAGCTTTACAGGGAACTATGGCTACACCTTC

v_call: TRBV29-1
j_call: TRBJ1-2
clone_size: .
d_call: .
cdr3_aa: CSVDRGVYGYTF
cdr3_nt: TGCAGCGTTGACAGGGGAGTTTATGGCTACACCTTC

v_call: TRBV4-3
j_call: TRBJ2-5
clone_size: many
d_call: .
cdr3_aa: CASSLTAKETQYF
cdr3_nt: TGCGCCAGCAGCCTTACAGCTAAAGAGACCCAGTACTTC

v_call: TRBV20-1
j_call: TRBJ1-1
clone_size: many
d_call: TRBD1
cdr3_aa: CSARDRPQGAGFF
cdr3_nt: TGCAGTGCTAGAGATCGACCACAGGGGGCCGGCTTCTTT

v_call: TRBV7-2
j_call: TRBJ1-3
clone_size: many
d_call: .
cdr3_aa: CASSLSWGPGNTIYF
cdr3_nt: TGTGCCAGCAGCTTGTCGTGGGGGCCAGGAAACACCATATATTTT

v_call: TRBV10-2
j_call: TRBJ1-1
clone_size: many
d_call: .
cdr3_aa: CASSVAMNTEAFF
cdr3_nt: TGCGCCAGCAGTGTAGCAATGAACACTGAAGCTTTCTTT

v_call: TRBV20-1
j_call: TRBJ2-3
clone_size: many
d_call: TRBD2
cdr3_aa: CSARSGGSSDTQYF
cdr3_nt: TGCAGTGCTAGAAGCGGGGGGTCCTCAGATACGCAGTATTTT

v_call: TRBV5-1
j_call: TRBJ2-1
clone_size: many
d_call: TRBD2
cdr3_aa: CASSAGGAYNEQFF
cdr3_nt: TGCGCCAGCAGCGCGGGGGGCGCCTACAATGAGCAGTTCTTC

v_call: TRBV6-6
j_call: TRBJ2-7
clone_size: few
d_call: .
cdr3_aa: CASSPASEGYEQYF
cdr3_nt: TGTGCCAGCAGCCCAGCCTCGGAAGGGTACGAGCAGTACTTC

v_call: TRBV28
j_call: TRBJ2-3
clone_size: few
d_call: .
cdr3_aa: CASNLRGPDTQYF
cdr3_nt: TGTGCCAGCAATCTCAGGGGCCCAGATACGCAGTATTTT

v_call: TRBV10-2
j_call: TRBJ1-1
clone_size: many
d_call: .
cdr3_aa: CASSEDTPTDTEAFF
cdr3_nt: TGCGCCAGCAGTGAGGACACGCCGACGGACACTGAAGCTTTCTTT

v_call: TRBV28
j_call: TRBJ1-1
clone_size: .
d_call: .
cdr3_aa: CASTPGAPEAFF
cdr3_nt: TGTGCCAGCACCCCAGGGGCTCCTGAAGCTTTCTTT

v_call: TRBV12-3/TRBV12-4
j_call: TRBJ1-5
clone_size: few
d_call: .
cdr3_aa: CASSTKQVPNSNQPQHF
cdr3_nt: TGTGCCAGCAGTACCAAACAGGTACCTAATAGCAATCAGCCCCAGCATTTT

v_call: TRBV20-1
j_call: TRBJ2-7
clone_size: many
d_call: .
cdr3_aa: CSARRPGGTYEQYF
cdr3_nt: TGCAGTGCTAGAAGGCCAGGTGGGACCTACGAGCAGTACTTC

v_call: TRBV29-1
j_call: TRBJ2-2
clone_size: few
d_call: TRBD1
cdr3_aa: CTAKGTGESGELFF
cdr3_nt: TGCACGGCGAAAGGGACAGGGGAAAGCGGGGAGCTGTTTTTT

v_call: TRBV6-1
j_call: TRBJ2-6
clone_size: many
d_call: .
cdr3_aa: CASKAPQGIISSGANVLTF
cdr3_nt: TGTGCCAGCAAGGCCCCCCAGGGGATTATTAGTTCTGGGGCCAACGTCCTGACTTTC

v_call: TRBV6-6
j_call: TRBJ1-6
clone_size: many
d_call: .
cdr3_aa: CASSYGLSSYNSPLHF
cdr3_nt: TGTGCCAGCAGTTACGGCCTGAGCTCCTATAATTCACCCCTCCACTTT